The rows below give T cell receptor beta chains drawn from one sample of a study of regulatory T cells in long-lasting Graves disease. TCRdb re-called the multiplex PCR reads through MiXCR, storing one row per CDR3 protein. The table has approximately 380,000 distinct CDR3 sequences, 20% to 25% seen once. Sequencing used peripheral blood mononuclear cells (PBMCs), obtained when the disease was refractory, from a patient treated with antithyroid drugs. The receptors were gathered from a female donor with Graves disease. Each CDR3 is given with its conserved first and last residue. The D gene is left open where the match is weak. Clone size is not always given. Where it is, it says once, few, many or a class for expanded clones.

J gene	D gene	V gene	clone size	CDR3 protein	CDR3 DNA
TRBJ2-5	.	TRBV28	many	CASSPGRAPGTQYF	TGTGCCAGCAGTCCGGGGCGGGCCCCGGGGACCCAGTACTTC
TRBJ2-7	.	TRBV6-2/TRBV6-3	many	CASRGNYYYEQYF	TGTGCCAGCAGGGGAAACTACTACTACGAGCAGTACTTC
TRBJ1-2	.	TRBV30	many	CAWNRHGIGYTF	TGTGCCTGGAACCGGCACGGCATTGGCTACACCTTC
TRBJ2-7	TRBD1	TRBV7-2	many	CASSLLQGLNEQYF	TGTGCCAGCAGCCTCCTACAGGGGCTGAACGAGCAGTACTTC
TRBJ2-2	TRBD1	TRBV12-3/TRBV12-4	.	CASSSGQGADTGELFF	TGTGCCAGCAGCTCCGGACAGGGGGCAGACACCGGGGAGCTGTTTTTT
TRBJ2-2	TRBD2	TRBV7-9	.	CAAGGRATGELFF	TGTGCCGCCGGCGGGAGGGCCACCGGGGAGCTGTTTTTT
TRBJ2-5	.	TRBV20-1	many	CSAYSPAGETQYF	TGCAGTGCCTATAGCCCCGCGGGAGAGACCCAGTACTTC
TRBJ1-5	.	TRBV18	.	CASSPEKASYNQPQHF	TGTGCCAGCTCACCCGAGAAGGCCAGTTACAATCAGCCCCAGCATTTT
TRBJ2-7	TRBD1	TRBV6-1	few	CASSNLDRAGSYEQYF	TGTGCCAGCAGTAACCTAGACAGGGCCGGATCCTACGAGCAGTACTTC
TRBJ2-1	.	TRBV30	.	CAWTDKNEQFF	TGTGCCTGGACAGATAAAAATGAGCAGTTCTTC
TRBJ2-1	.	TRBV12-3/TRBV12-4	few	CASTLTRDNEQFF	TGTGCCAGCACCCTGACTCGCGACAATGAGCAGTTCTTC
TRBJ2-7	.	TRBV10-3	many	CAIRSGMESSYEQYF	TGTGCCATACGCTCCGGGATGGAGTCCTCCTACGAGCAGTACTTC
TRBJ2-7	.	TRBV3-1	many	CASSTPAEQYF	TGTGCCAGCAGCACTCCTGCGGAGCAGTACTTC
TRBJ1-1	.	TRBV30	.	CAWSRQVNTEAFF	TGTGCCTGGAGCCGACAGGTTAACACTGAAGCTTTCTTT
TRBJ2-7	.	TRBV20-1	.	CSAFWTGAYEQYF	TGCAGTGCCTTTTGGACTGGAGCCTACGAGCAGTACTTC
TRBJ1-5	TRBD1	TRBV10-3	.	CAGQSNQPQHF	TGTGCGGGACAGAGCAATCAGCCCCAGCATTTT
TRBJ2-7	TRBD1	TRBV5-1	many	CASSLAGTGIFAYEQYF	TGCGCCAGCAGCTTGGCGGGGACAGGGATTTTCGCCTACGAGCAGTACTTC
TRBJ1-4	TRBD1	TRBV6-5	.	CASSYPGQEELFF	TGTGCCAGCAGTTACCCGGGACAGGAAGAACTGTTTTTT